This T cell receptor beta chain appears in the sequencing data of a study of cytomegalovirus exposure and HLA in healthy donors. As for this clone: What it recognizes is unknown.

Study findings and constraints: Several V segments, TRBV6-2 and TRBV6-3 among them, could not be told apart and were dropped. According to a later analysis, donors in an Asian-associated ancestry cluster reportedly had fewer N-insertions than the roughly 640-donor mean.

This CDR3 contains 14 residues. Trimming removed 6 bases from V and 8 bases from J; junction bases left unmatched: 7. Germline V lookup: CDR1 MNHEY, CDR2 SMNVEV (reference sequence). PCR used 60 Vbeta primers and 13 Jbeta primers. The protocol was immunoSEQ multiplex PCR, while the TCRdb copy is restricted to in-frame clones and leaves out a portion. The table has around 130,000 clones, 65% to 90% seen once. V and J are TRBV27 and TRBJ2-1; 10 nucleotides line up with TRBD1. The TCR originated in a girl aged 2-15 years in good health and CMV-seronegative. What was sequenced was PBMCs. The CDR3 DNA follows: TGTGCCAGCAGAAGACAGGGGGCGATCGATGAGCAGTTCTTC. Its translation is CASRRQGAIDEQFF.